This TCR beta chain was sequenced in a study of cytotoxic CD8 clonotypes in ibrutinib-treated CLL. Method: immunoSEQ multiplex PCR; TCRdb's copy keeps in-frame clones and lacks some. The data contain some 300,000 clones, around four fifths of them singletons. In germline, CDR1 is MNHEY, CDR2 SVGAGI. The V gene end was trimmed by 6 bases and the J gene end by 0 bases; junction bases not matched to a gene: 1. The CDR3 is 14 residues long. The specimen was PBMCs, collected before ibrutinib treatment. This chain connects TRBV6-5 to TRBJ2-2; 7 bases are a match to TRBD1. This TCR was recovered from a human donor with chronic lymphocytic leukemia. The chain's CDR3 is CASRQGTNTGELFF. CDR3 DNA: TGTGCCAGCAGACAGGGGACGAACACCGGGGAGCTGTTTTTT.